Following are 27 T cell receptor beta chains from one sample sequenced in a study of blood T cells in healthy people across ages. With a J-beta primer mix and a sample-barcoded 5' primer, a second PCR ran about 6 to 11 cycles. TCRdb re-called the 5' RACE reads through MiXCR, storing one row per CDR3 protein. The sample includes over 950,000 distinct CDR3 sequences, roughly half seen only once; the top ten take roughly a fifth. The specimen was blood. All receptors derive from a woman aged 55-69 years in good health.

This rearrangement joins TRBV19 to TRBJ2-4; 12 nucleotides match TRBD2. The J call may be faulty, since TRBJ2-7 better matches the DNA end. The germline gives CDR1 LNHDA, CDR2 SQIVND (reference sequence). There are 16 residues in the CDR3. Here the CDR3 reads CASSIGRLAGVYEQYF. CDR3 nucleotide sequence: TGTGCCAGTAGTATAGGGAGACTAGCGGGAGTCTACGAGCAGTACTTC.

The chain carries TRBV7-2 and TRBJ2-5; the D gene is possibly TRBD1 (6 bases). This CDR3 has 16 amino acids. Germline CDR1 reads SGHTA; CDR2 reads FQGNSA. The V end lost 1 base, the J end lost 5 bases, and 17 bases lay between the germline ends. In nucleotides, the CDR3 is TGTGCCAGCAGCTTAGGAGGCCGGTTGGGGGCGGAGACCCAGTACTTC. Protein sequence: CASSLGGRLGAETQYF.

Points on this clonotype: A read error may account for a junction end that differs from germline. The V and J genes are TRBV11-3 and TRBJ2-3, with 7 bases aligning to TRBD2. The CDR3 sequence is 17 residues long. CDR1 and CDR2 (germline): SGHNT, YENEEA. CDR3 in amino acids: CAGSHIRQYLAENTQYF. For the CDR3, the DNA is TGTGCCGGCAGCCATATTCGACAGTACCTAGCGGAAAATACGCAGTATTTT.

The V gene is TRBV3-1, the J gene TRBJ2-1; 8 nucleotides align to TRBD2. The CDR3 is 16 residues long. CDR1 and CDR2 (germline): LGHDT, YNNKEL (reference sequence). J lost 6 bases, V lost 1 base, and 8 bases had no gene match. For the CDR3, the DNA is TGTGCCAGCAGCCAAGTGGCTAGCGCGGGAGGCAATGAGCAGTTCTTC. The encoded protein is CASSQVASAGGNEQFF.

The V gene is TRBV4-3, the J gene TRBJ2-4; 8 bases align to TRBD2. The J call could be wrong; TRBJ2-7 is a better fit for the DNA end. The CDR3 extends over 16 amino acids. CDR1 and CDR2 from the germline V gene are LGHNA and YSLEER. The CDR3 DNA sequence: TGCGCCAGCAGCCAAGATTTACCAGCGGGAGCCTACGAGCAGTACTTC. Its translation is CASSQDLPAGAYEQYF.

This clonotype was counted between two and nine times. The chain joins TRBV27 to TRBJ2-1, with a possible D match to TRBD2 (6 bases). Deletions cut 3 bases from V and 5 bases from J, with 8 bases between. The CDR3 is 13 residues long. Germline-derived CDR1 and CDR2 are MNHEY and SMNVEV (reference sequence). In nucleotides, the CDR3 is TGTGCCAGCAGTTTGACTAGTGACAATGAGCAGTTCTTC. Translated: CASSLTSDNEQFF.

The chain employs TRBV12-3 or TRBV12-4 and TRBJ2-4; D is possibly TRBD2 (6 bases). The V end lost 7 bases, the J end lost 6 bases, and 16 bases lay between the germline ends. CDR3 length equals 14 residues. The CDR3 DNA is TGTGCCAGCAAGCGGGCAGGGCAGGGAAACATTCAGTACTTC. It codes for CASKRAGQGNIQYF.

This chain uses TRBV4-2 with TRBJ2-5; TRBD2 might be the D (6 bases). Trimming removed 6 bases from V and 0 bases from J, with 35 bases in between. Per germline, CDR1 LGHNA and CDR2 YNFKEQ. The CDR3 contains 22 residues. Written as DNA, the CDR3 is TGTGCCAGCAGACTCCCGATCAGGGTGGGAGGCCCCGGAGGTGGTAACCAAGAGACCCAGTACTTC. It codes for CASRLPIRVGGPGGGNQETQYF.

CDR3 coding DNA: TGCAGCGTTGCTTTACTAGCGGAGACCCAGTACTTC. This codes for CSVALLAETQYF. The chain uses TRBV29-1 and TRBJ2-5, with 7 bases that match TRBD2. This CDR3 contains 12 residues. The germline V gene encodes CDR1 SQVTM and CDR2 ANQGSEA. With V trimmed by 4 bases and J by 5 bases, 4 bases remained unmatched.

The chain has TRBV20-1 and TRBJ2-7; D gene ambiguous. CDR3 length equals 14 residues. The V and J ends lost 0 bases and 0 bases respectively, with 9 bases between them. Germline-derived CDR1 and CDR2 are DFQATT and SNEGSKA (reference sequence). The CDR3 loop reads CSAREFRSSYEQYF. CDR3 nucleotide sequence: TGCAGTGCTAGAGAGTTTAGGAGCTCCTACGAGCAGTACTTC.

V is TRBV18 and J is TRBJ2-3, with 7 bases aligning to TRBD2. Trimming removed 3 bases from V and 0 bases from J; junction bases left unmatched: 3. From germline, CDR1 is KGHSH and CDR2 LQKENI. The CDR3 length is 15 residues. CDR3 sequence (DNA): TGTGCCAGCTCACCGCAGCGGGAAAGCACAGATACGCAGTATTTT. This translates into CASSPQRESTDTQYF.

There are a few counts of this clonotype. This chain joins TRBV7-9 and TRBJ2-5; D is unresolved. Germline V gene lookup returns CDR1 SEHNR and CDR2 FQNEAQ (reference sequence). V was pared by 7 bases and J by 3 bases, with 9 bases between. The CDR3 is 12 residues long. CDR3 sequence (DNA): TGTGCCAGCAAGACAAACGAAGAGACCCAGTACTTC. This encodes CASKTNEETQYF.

Notes on this clonotype: A much larger clone differs from this one at a single base, so this may be a read error. The rearrangement uses TRBV20-1 and TRBJ2-7, with TRBD1 identical over 9 bases. After removal of 6 bases from V and 2 bases from J, the junction contained 5 bases not matched to a gene. Germline CDR1 is DFQATT and CDR2 is SNEGSKA (reference sequence). The CDR3 length is 13 residues. In DNA form, the CDR3 reads TGCAGTGCATCCGGGACAGGGACCTACGAGCAGTACTTC. Translated: CSASGTGTYEQYF.

The chain uses TRBV7-3 and TRBJ1-1, with no clear D. The germline CDR1 and CDR2 sequences are SGHTA and FQGTGA. The V end was cut by 2 bases, the J end by 1 base, with 14 bases between. The CDR3 length is 16 residues. The CDR3, as DNA: TGTGCCAGCAGCTTATTTGGGCTTGGGGAGAACACTGAAGCTTTCTTT. The encoded protein is CASSLFGLGENTEAFF.

The chain is built from TRBV28 and TRBJ2-7; D is possibly TRBD2 (5 bases). The J call could be wrong; TRBJ2-5 is a better fit for the DNA end. CDR3 length: 17 amino acids. CDR1 and CDR2 from the germline V gene are MDHEN and SYDVKM. CDR3 nucleotides: TGTGCCAGCACCAAGGCTAGCAGTTTCCCAACAATGTGGACCCAGTACTTC. This sequence encodes CASTKASSFPTMWTQYF.

The chain carries TRBV28 and TRBJ2-7, with 7 bases that match TRBD2. The assigned J gene may be wrong: the sequence end matches TRBJ2-5 better. CDR3 length: 16 amino acids. Per the germline V gene, CDR1 is MDHEN and CDR2 is SYDVKM. CDR3 residues: CASSLLRLADKETQYF. The DNA for the CDR3 is TGTGCCAGCAGTTTATTGAGGCTAGCGGATAAAGAGACCCAGTACTTC.

This rearrangement joins TRBV18 to TRBJ1-5; D perhaps matches TRBD1 (6 bases). The CDR3 covers 16 residues. CDR1 and CDR2 from the germline V gene are KGHSH and LQKENI. V lost 4 bases and J 3 bases, leaving 16 bases between the germline ends. This CDR3 reads CASSHAGDTYNQPQHF. The DNA of the CDR3 is TGTGCCAGCTCACACGCCGGGGACACCTACAATCAGCCCCAGCATTTT.

The chain carries TRBV6-1 and TRBJ2-4; tentative D call: TRBD1 (6 bases). The DNA end is more similar to TRBJ2-7, so the J call may be wrong. This CDR3 comprises 12 residues. From germline, CDR1 is MNHNS and CDR2 SASEGT. The CDR3 protein is CASRDSRYEQYF. The CDR3 DNA sequence: TGTGCCAGCAGGGACAGCCGGTACGAGCAGTACTTC.

The V call is TRBV12-3 or TRBV12-4, the J call TRBJ2-5, with unresolved D. Trimming left V 7 bases short and J 1 base short, with 10 bases between. The CDR3 consists of 13 residues. The CDR3 is CASKSSFQETQYF. The DNA for the CDR3 is TGTGCCAGCAAAAGTAGTTTCCAAGAGACCCAGTACTTC.

V and J are TRBV20-1 and TRBJ2-3, with D possibly TRBD2 on 5 matching bases. The CDR3 length is 13 residues. CDR1 and CDR2 from the germline V gene are DFQATT and SNEGSKA (reference sequence). V dropped 7 bases and J dropped 1 base, with 12 bases sitting between them. The CDR3 region is CSVSPGGTDTQYF. CDR3 coding DNA: TGCAGTGTTAGTCCCGGGGGCACAGATACGCAGTATTTT.

The gene calls are TRBV29-1 and TRBJ2-7, with 11 positions matching TRBD1. J gave up 6 bases and V 6 bases, and 10 bases lay outside the gene matches. Germline-derived CDR1 and CDR2 are SQVTM and ANQGSEA. There are 14 residues in the CDR3. DNA for the CDR3: TGCAGCGTGGGGGGACAGGGGGGTTTTTTCGAGCAGTACTTC. Its translation: CSVGGQGGFFEQYF.

The chain is built from TRBV6-6 and TRBJ1-5; D is undetermined. The CDR3 is 14 amino acids. Germline values: CDR1 MNHNY, CDR2 SVGAGI (reference sequence). V gave up 7 bases and J gave up 7 bases, with 17 bases separating them. CDR3 in amino acids: CASTASESWQPQHF. CDR3 bases: TGTGCCAGCACCGCCTCTGAGTCGTGGCAGCCCCAGCATTTT.

The chain employs TRBV20-1 and TRBJ2-3; D might be TRBD1 (6 bases). The CDR3 is made up of 14 amino acids. V was cut by 2 bases and J by 1 base, with 10 bases left in between. Per the germline V gene, CDR1 is DFQATT and CDR2 is SNEGSKA (reference sequence). The CDR3 nucleotides read TGCAGTGCTAGACGGGACACCCGCACAGATACGCAGTATTTT. Encoded protein: CSARRDTRTDTQYF.

This clonotype was picked up a small number of times. The chain employs TRBV20-1 and TRBJ2-7; TRBD2 aligns across 7 bases. Germline V gene sequence: CDR1 DFQATT, CDR2 SNEGSKA (reference sequence). Trimming at V came to 4 bases and at J to 1 base, leaving 10 bases not matched to a gene. The CDR3 consists of 15 residues. The chain's CDR3 is CSANPVREVSYEQYF. CDR3 sequence (DNA): TGCAGTGCTAACCCCGTACGGGAGGTTTCCTACGAGCAGTACTTC.

The gene calls are TRBV5-1 and TRBJ2-4; D is undetermined. TRBJ2-7 matches the DNA end more closely, so the J call is doubtful. The CDR3 length is 14 residues. The germline CDR1 and CDR2 sequences are SGHRS and YFSETQ. CDR3 bases: TGCGCCAGCAGCGAGAGGTATCCCCCCTACGAGCAGTACTTC. Translation: CASSERYPPYEQYF.

The chain employs TRBV20-1 and TRBJ1-4, with unresolved D. Germline lookup yields CDR1 DFQATT and CDR2 SNEGSKA (reference sequence). The V end was cut by 0 bases, the J end by 5 bases, with 13 bases between. This CDR3 has 15 amino acids. CDR3 in DNA: TGCAGTGCTAGAGATAGAAGGGCCCACAATGAAAAACTGTTTTTT. Protein product: CSARDRRAHNEKLFF.

This clonotype was observed once. This chain links TRBV9 with TRBJ2-3; D unclear. V dropped 1 base and J dropped 0 bases, with 15 bases sitting between them. Germline lookup yields CDR1 SGDLS and CDR2 YYNGEE. This CDR3 has 17 residues. The CDR3 spells CASSVPQKGGSTDTQYF. CDR3 coding DNA: TGTGCCAGCAGCGTACCTCAAAAGGGTGGTAGCACAGATACGCAGTATTTT.